These 6 T cell receptor beta chains came from one sample sequenced in a study of Ad26.COV2.S vaccination and SARS-CoV-2 variants. Only in-frame clones appear in the TCRdb table, and some are missing; sequencing was by immunoSEQ multiplex PCR. The profile shows about 380,000 clones, around four fifths of them singletons. As for treatment: some 19 received Ad26.COV2.S at low or high dose, single or two shots; about 5 received placebo; per-sample allocation not given. The study sampled participants on day 63 after the first vaccine or placebo injection. Sequencing was performed on peripheral blood, taken in a trial of Ad26.COV2.S vaccine versus placebo. The source is a person aged 18-65 years who received the Ad26.COV2.S COVID-19 vaccine or a placebo.

The chain combines TRBV25-1 with TRBJ1-3, with D uncertain. Germline V gene sequence: CDR1 MGHDK, CDR2 SYGVNS. This CDR3 comprises 14 residues. Deletions cut 4 bases from V and 1 base from J, with 8 bases between. The CDR3 reads CASSAERSGNTIYF. CDR3 DNA: TGTGCCAGCAGTGCGGAGAGATCTGGAAACACCATATATTTT.

The gene calls are TRBV19 and TRBJ1-5; 8 positions match TRBD1. The V gene's germline CDR1 is LNHDA and CDR2 SQIVND (reference sequence). Unmatched junction bases numbered 0, after V lost 4 bases and J lost 4 bases. CDR3 length equals 13 residues. Here the CDR3 reads CASSRQGNQPQHF. The CDR3 DNA follows: TGTGCCAGTAGTAGACAGGGGAATCAGCCCCAGCATTTT. Full variable domain (rest looked up from reference TRBV19 and TRBJ1-5): DGGITQSPKYLFRKEGQNVTLSCEQNLNHDAMYWYRQDPGQGLRLIYYSQIVNDFQKGDIAEGYSVSREKKESFPLTVTSAQKNPTAFYLCASSRQGNQPQHFGDGTRLSIL.

This chain connects TRBV13 to TRBJ2-5, with D unclear. The germline V gene encodes CDR1 PRHDT and CDR2 FYEKMQ (reference sequence). The CDR3 consists of 13 residues. The V and J ends lost 11 bases and 0 bases respectively, with 13 bases between them. CDR3 nucleotide sequence: TGTGCCTCCTTGCGCGCGTACCAAGAGACCCAGTACTTC. Protein sequence: CASLRAYQETQYF.

In DNA, the CDR3 is TGTGCCAGCAGCCCCGGGACCGCTAGCACAGATACGCAGTATTTT. Translated: CASSPGTASTDTQYF. The V call is TRBV6-2 or TRBV6-3, the J call TRBJ2-3; D tentatively fits TRBD1 or TRBD2 (5 bases each). With 6 bases removed from V and 0 bases from J, the gap between germline ends came to 13 bases. CDR3 length: 15 residues. Looked up from germline, CDR1 is MNHEY and CDR2 is SVGEGT.

The rearrangement joins TRBV7-9 to TRBJ2-7; D tentatively reads TRBD1 or TRBD2 (7 bases each). CDR1 SEHNR and CDR2 FQNEAQ come from the germline V gene (reference sequence). The length of the CDR3 is 15 residues. V was clipped by 6 bases and J by 3 bases, with 18 bases between them. CDR3 sequence: CASSTTTGEGYEQYF. DNA for the CDR3: TGTGCCAGCAGTACGACTACAGGGGAGGGCTACGAGCAGTACTTC.

This chain connects TRBV5-1 to TRBJ2-3; D is unresolved. Deletions cut 0 bases from V and 5 bases from J, with 1 base between. Germline-derived CDR1 and CDR2 are SGHRS and YFSETQ. The CDR3 runs 11 residues. CDR3 DNA sequence: TGCGCCAGCAGCTTGGGAGATACGCAGTATTTT. Amino acids: CASSLGDTQYF.